This TCR beta chain emerged from a study of T cell responses to AZD1222 COVID-19 vaccine. General study findings and limits: A rise in Spike-specific TCR breadth and depth followed two AZD1222 doses. After the peak T cell response, and only then, were repertoires sampled.

The trim removed 0 bases at V and 5 bases at J, leaving 6 bases unmatched. Germline assignment: CDR1 SEHNR and CDR2 FQNEAQ (reference sequence). This CDR3 has 16 residues. Sequenced by immunoSEQ multiplex PCR; TCRdb stores in-frame clones only, minus some. The sample lists 100,000 to 150,000 clones; 70% to 90% were seen once. On this clone: The antigen is undetermined.

This TCR was recovered from an adult in good health. Here the sequenced sample was peripheral blood, taken on day 0 of AZD1222 vaccination. The rearrangement links TRBV7-9 to TRBJ1-5, with 8 bases aligning to TRBD1. CDR3 sequence: CASSLARTGRDQPQHF. The DNA of the CDR3 is TGTGCCAGCAGCTTAGCAAGGACAGGGAGAGATCAGCCCCAGCATTTT.